This TCR beta chain was captured in a study of T-cell memory formation after mild COVID-19. At the level of the study: Each donor largely had its own TCR clusters. Overall study results and limits: Contracting CD4+ clones lay largely in CM and EM, with CD8+ ones residing in EMRA.

This clonotype was seen more than once but under ten times. Its specificity is not known. TCRdb ran MiXCR on the 5' RACE reads and lists one entry per CDR3 protein. The sample lists about 560,000 distinct CDR3 sequences, about 20% seen once, with roughly 9.1% in the top ten. This TCR was sampled from an adult woman who had mild COVID-19 (a few samples of this study predate the infection). Cell type and time point are not known. Sequencing used PBMCs or a T cell subset sorted from them (not recorded which).

Written as DNA, the CDR3 is TGTGCCAGCAGTCTACTCACAGGGGGCACTGAAGCTTTCTTT. Protein product: CASSLLTGGTEAFF. The chain uses TRBV12-3 or TRBV12-4 and TRBJ1-1, with TRBD1 matching 8 bases. J gave up 4 bases and V 5 bases, and 6 bases lay outside the gene matches. This CDR3 spans 14 amino acids.